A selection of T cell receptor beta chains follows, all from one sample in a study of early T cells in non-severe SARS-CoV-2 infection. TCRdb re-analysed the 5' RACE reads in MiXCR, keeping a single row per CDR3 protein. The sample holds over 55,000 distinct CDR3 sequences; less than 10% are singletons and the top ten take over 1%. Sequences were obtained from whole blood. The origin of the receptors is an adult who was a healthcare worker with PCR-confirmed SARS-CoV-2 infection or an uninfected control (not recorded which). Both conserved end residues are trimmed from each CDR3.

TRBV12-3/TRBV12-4	ASSLVEGTNYGYT
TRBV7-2	ASSSQYTGTGRRETQY
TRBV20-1	SARDTGTGGRPNEQF
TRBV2	ASSDARATDTQY
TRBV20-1	SARDPTSTEAF
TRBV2	ASMERYNSPLH
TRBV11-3	ASSLDRAVHSGANVLT
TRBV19	ASSMTGKFYSNQPQH
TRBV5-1	ASSSRAGSKETQY
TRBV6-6	ASSKSETYGYT
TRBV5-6	ASSLAGGRSTDTQY
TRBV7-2	ASSTTGGRETQY
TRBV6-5	ASSYKIPPGGPSGANVLT
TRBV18	ASSTAARNYGYT
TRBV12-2	ASRPPGVPEETQY
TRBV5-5	ASSLDVGSEETQY